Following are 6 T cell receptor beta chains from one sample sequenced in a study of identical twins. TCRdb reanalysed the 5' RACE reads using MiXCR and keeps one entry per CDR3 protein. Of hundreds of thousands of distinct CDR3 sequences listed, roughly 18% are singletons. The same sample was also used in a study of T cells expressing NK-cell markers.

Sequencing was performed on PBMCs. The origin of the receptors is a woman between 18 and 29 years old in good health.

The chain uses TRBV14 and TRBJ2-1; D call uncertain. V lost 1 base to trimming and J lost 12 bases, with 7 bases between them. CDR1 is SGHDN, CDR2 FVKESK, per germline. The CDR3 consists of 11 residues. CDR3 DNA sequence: TGTGCCAGCAGCCAAGCCGTATTGCAGTTCTTC. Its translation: CASSQAVLQFF.

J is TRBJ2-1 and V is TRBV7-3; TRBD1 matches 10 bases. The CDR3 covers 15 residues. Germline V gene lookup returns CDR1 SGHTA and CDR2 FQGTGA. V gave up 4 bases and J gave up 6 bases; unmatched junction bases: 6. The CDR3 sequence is CASSSPGTGVNEQFF. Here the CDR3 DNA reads TGTGCCAGCAGCTCCCCCGGGACAGGGGTCAATGAGCAGTTCTTC.

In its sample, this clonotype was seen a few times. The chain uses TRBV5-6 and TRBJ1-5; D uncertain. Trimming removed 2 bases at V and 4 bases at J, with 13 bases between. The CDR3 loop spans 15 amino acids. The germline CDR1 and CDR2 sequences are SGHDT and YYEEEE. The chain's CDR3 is CASSFGMGSNQPQHF. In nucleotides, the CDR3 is TGTGCCAGCAGCTTTGGTATGGGCAGTAATCAGCCCCAGCATTTT.

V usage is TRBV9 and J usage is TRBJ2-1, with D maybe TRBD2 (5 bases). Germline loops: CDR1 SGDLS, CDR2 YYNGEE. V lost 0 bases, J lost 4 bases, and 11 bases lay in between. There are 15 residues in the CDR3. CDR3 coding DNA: TGTGCCAGCAGCGTAGAACGGACTGGTTACAATGAGCAGTTCTTC. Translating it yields CASSVERTGYNEQFF.

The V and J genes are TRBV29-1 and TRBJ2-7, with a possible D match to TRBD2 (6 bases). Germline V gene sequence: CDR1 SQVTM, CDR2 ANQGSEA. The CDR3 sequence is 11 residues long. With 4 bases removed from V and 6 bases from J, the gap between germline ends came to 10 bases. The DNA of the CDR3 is TGCAGCGTTGGTGGAGGGGCCGAGCAGTACTTC. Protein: CSVGGGAEQYF.

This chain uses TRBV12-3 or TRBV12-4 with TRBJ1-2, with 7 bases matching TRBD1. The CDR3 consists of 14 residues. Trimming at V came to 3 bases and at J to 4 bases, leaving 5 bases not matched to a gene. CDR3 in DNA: TGTGCCAGCAGTTTTTCGACAGGGATCTATGGCTACACCTTC. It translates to CASSFSTGIYGYTF.